This TCR beta chain was captured in a study of shared clonotypes between healthy human individuals. The CDR3 is 16 amino acids. The V end lost 3 bases, the J end lost 0 bases, and 12 bases lay between the germline ends. The germline V gene encodes CDR1 MNHEY and CDR2 SMNVEV (reference sequence). Some clones are missing from TCRdb's copy, which holds only in-frame ones; the method was immunoSEQ multiplex PCR. The sample lists around 1.9 million clones, 90% to 95% occurring once. The naive CD8 subset, CD45RO-negative cells positively selected for CCR7, excluded terminally differentiated effector memory CD45RA+ cells.

This chain uses TRBV27 with TRBJ2-1, with D unclear. The material sequenced was naive CD8+ T cells from PBMCs. The source of this sequence is a man younger than 35 in good health. Some clones in this sample may be carry-over from other donors' samples. DNA of the CDR3: TGTGCCAGCAGTTTGACTGCGGTTAGCTCCTACAATGAGCAGTTCTTC. Translating it yields CASSLTAVSSYNEQFF.